This entry lists 21 T cell receptor beta chains sequenced from one sample in a study of blood T cell repertoires in COVID-19. The method was immunoSEQ multiplex PCR; TCRdb's version includes in-frame clones alone and lacks a portion of them. The table lists 40,000 to 45,000 clones, around 86% of them singletons. Sequences were obtained from peripheral blood. Source of these receptors: a middle-aged man with active COVID-19.

This clone counts as medium-sized (0.01 to 0.1%). V and J are TRBV6-5 and TRBJ2-7; D unresolved. The CDR3 runs to 12 residues. The V gene's germline CDR1 is MNHEY and CDR2 SVGAGI. The V and J ends lost 4 bases and 6 bases respectively, with 10 bases between them. This CDR3 is CASSSSSREQYF. CDR3 DNA sequence: TGTGCCAGCAGTTCTTCCAGTCGCGAGCAGTACTTC.

The chain couples TRBV7-2 to TRBJ2-2; the D gene is possibly TRBD2 (6 bases). The CDR3 is made up of 14 amino acids. Germline CDR1 is SGHTA and CDR2 is FQGNSA. Trimming took 5 bases from V and 8 from J, leaving 15 bases between them. This chain's CDR3 is CASSNLQGRGELFF. The DNA for the CDR3 is TGTGCCAGCAGCAATCTTCAAGGGAGGGGGGAGCTGTTTTTT.

V and J are TRBV6-1 and TRBJ2-7, with 9 bases fitting TRBD2. Trimming cost V 2 bases and J 5 bases; bases outside gene matches: 7. Germline CDR1 MNHNS, CDR2 SASEGT. This CDR3 spans 15 amino acids. In nucleotides, the CDR3 is TGTGCCAGCAGTGAATTAGCGGGAGAAGAACACGAGCAGTACTTC. Its protein is CASSELAGEEHEQYF.

V and J are TRBV21-1 and TRBJ1-5; the table's D call, TRBD1, was not checked against the DNA. TRBV21-1 counts as a pseudogene. CDR3 length: 17 amino acids. CDR3 nucleotides: TGTGCCAGCAGCAGCTCAAGGGACAGGAGGCTCGATCAGCCCCAGCATTTT. Protein product: CASSSSRDRRLDQPQHF.

The V call is TRBV20-1, the J call TRBJ2-5; D is unclear. This CDR3 has 16 residues. Looked up from germline, CDR1 is DFQATT and CDR2 is SNEGSKA (reference sequence). Trimming pared 3 bases from V and 0 bases from J, leaving 17 bases between. The CDR3 nucleotides are TGCAGTGCTAGTGGTGTGGCACCGCCGTACCAAGAGACCCAGTACTTC. It specifies CSASGVAPPYQETQYF.

The V gene is TRBV15, the J gene TRBJ2-7; 8 bases match TRBD1. Germline V gene sequence: CDR1 LNHNV, CDR2 YYDKDF (reference sequence). V lost 3 bases to trimming and J lost 3 bases; unmatched junction nucleotides: 4. The CDR3 is 14 amino acids. The CDR3 region has the DNA TGTGCCACCAGCAGCCGGACAGGGAGCTACGAGCAGTACTTC. As protein: CATSSRTGSYEQYF.

The rearrangement joins TRBV7-9 to TRBJ2-3; D unresolved. V was trimmed by 4 bases and J by 5 bases, leaving 7 bases between them. Germline loops: CDR1 SEHNR, CDR2 FQNEAQ (reference sequence). This CDR3 has 12 residues. The CDR3 spells CASSSEKDTQYF. CDR3 DNA: TGTGCCAGCAGCTCCGAGAAAGATACGCAGTATTTT.

The chain employs TRBV5-3 and TRBJ2-2; 10 positions agree with TRBD2. TRBV5-3 is recorded as an ORF, its role being uncertain. Trimming at V came to 8 bases and at J to 5 bases, leaving 3 bases not matched to a gene. There are 13 residues in the CDR3. CDR3 nucleotide sequence: TGTGCCAGCGAGCGGGGGGGTACCGGGGAGCTGTTTTTT. It translates to CASERGGTGELFF.

This chain links TRBV5-4 with TRBJ2-7, with a weak D call TRBD2 (6 bases). V was shortened by 3 bases and J by 0 bases, with 10 bases between the two germline ends. Per germline, CDR1 SGHNT and CDR2 YYREEE (reference sequence). The CDR3 is made up of 14 amino acids. The CDR3 here is CASSSGTPSYEQYF. The CDR3, as DNA: TGTGCCAGCAGCTCCGGGACTCCCTCCTACGAGCAGTACTTC.

This clone was counted only a few times. The rearrangement links TRBV6-2 or TRBV6-3 to TRBJ1-1, with a weak D call TRBD1 (5 bases). V lost 2 bases and J 7 bases, leaving 5 bases between the germline ends. Per germline, CDR1 MNHEY and CDR2 SVGEGT. CDR3 length: 11 amino acids. Here the CDR3 DNA reads TGTGCCAGCAGTTACGACAGTGAAGCTTTCTTT. Translating it yields CASSYDSEAFF.

This chain connects TRBV6-6 to TRBJ2-7; 10 nucleotides align to TRBD1. With 4 bases clipped from V and 3 bases from J, the junction kept 6 bases outside the gene matches. The CDR3 totals 15 residues. Germline V lookup: CDR1 MNHNY, CDR2 SVGAGI (reference sequence). CDR3 DNA sequence: TGTGCCAGCAGTTGGACGGGACAGGGGTACTACGAGCAGTACTTC. Amino acid sequence: CASSWTGQGYYEQYF.

This clone was seen only a few times. The V call is TRBV3-1 (or the pseudogene TRBV3-2), the J call TRBJ2-1; D ambiguous. The CDR3 runs to 10 residues. With 4 bases removed from V and 7 bases from J, the gap between germline ends came to 2 bases. Germline values: CDR1 LGHDT, CDR2 YNNKEL (reference sequence). This CDR3 reads CASSPNEQFF. The DNA for the CDR3 is TGTGCCAGCAGCCCAAATGAGCAGTTCTTC.

The chain links TRBV19 to TRBJ2-5; 10 positions agree with TRBD2. The ends lost 5 bases at V and 7 bases at J; junction bases unmatched: 13. Germline CDR1 LNHDA, CDR2 SQIVND (reference sequence). The CDR3 length is 16 residues. The CDR3 loop is CASSPPLGLAVGTQYF. CDR3 DNA sequence: TGTGCCAGTAGTCCACCCCTCGGACTAGCGGTAGGGACCCAGTACTTC.

The genes are TRBV6-2 or TRBV6-3 and TRBJ2-5; 10 nucleotides match TRBD2. This CDR3 is 16 amino acids long. Trimming at V came to 2 bases and at J to 5 bases, leaving 8 bases not matched to a gene. CDR1 MNHEY and CDR2 SVGEGT come from the germline V gene. CDR3 amino acids: CASSYGASGSLETQYF. CDR3 DNA sequence: TGTGCCAGCAGTTACGGTGCTAGCGGGAGTTTGGAGACCCAGTACTTC.

The chain couples TRBV28 to TRBJ1-5; tentatively, D is TRBD1 (5 bases). Germline-derived CDR1 and CDR2 are MDHEN and SYDVKM. Trimming took off 6 bases at V and 5 bases at J, with 11 bases between the two ends. The CDR3 totals 13 residues. For the CDR3, the DNA is TGTGCCAGCAGGGGGGGACGGGATCAGCCCCAGCATTTT. Encoded protein: CASRGGRDQPQHF. Full variable domain (remainder filled in from reference TRBV28 and TRBJ1-5): DVKVTQSSRYLVKRTGEKVFLECVQDMDHENMFWYRQDPGLGLRLIYFSYDVKMKEKGDIPEGYSVSREKKERFSLILESASTNQTSMYLCASRGGRDQPQHFGDGTRLSIL.

The chain is built from TRBV11-2 and TRBJ2-3; 7 bases are a match to TRBD2. The trim removed 2 bases at V and 0 bases at J, leaving 5 bases unmatched. Germline V CDR1 and CDR2: SGHAT, FQNNGV. The CDR3 is made up of 16 amino acids. In DNA form, the CDR3 reads TGTGCCAGCAGCTTAATGACGGGAGGAAGCACAGATACGCAGTATTTT. This codes for CASSLMTGGSTDTQYF.

In this sample, this clone is medium-sized. Other DNA sequences in the sample encode the same CDR3. This chain uses TRBV27 with TRBJ2-7; D is possibly TRBD1 (6 bases). The CDR3 has 13 residues. V was clipped by 4 bases and J by 3 bases, with 10 bases between them. CDR1 MNHEY and CDR2 SMNVEV come from the germline V gene (reference sequence). The CDR3 here is CASSSGTSYEQYF. The CDR3 DNA reads as TGTGCCAGCAGTTCCGGGACAAGCTACGAGCAGTACTTC.

V is TRBV6-4 and J is TRBJ2-3; 12 bases are a match to TRBD2. CDR3 length equals 14 residues. Germline trimming cut 5 bases from V and 6 bases from J; bases unmatched to any gene: 3. Germline V gives CDR1 MRHNA, CDR2 SNTAGT. CDR3 DNA sequence: TGTGCCAGCAGTCCGACTAGCGGGAGTGATACGCAGTATTTT. Translation gives CASSPTSGSDTQYF.

The chain uses TRBV19 and TRBJ1-5, with a tentative D call TRBD1 (6 bases). This CDR3 has 14 residues. Germline CDR1 and CDR2: LNHDA and SQIVND (reference sequence). Between the trimmed V and J ends, which lost 3 bases and 7 bases, there was a span of 13 bases. This chain's CDR3 is CASSIWEGDQPQHF. The CDR3 DNA reads as TGTGCCAGTAGTATTTGGGAGGGGGACCAGCCCCAGCATTTT.

This clone showed up just a few times. The CDR3 is CASRERANSPLHF. Here the CDR3 DNA reads TGTGCCAGCCGTGAGAGGGCCAATTCACCCCTCCACTTT. The chain has TRBV19 and TRBJ1-6; D is unclear. CDR3 length: 13 amino acids. The germline gives CDR1 LNHDA, CDR2 SQIVND (reference sequence). V shed 9 bases and J shed 7 bases, with 13 bases lying between them.

There are a few counts of this clone. The V gene is TRBV25-1, the J gene TRBJ1-5; 9 bases agree with TRBD1. The CDR3 loop spans 15 amino acids. From germline, CDR1 is MGHDK and CDR2 SYGVNS. The trim removed 2 bases at V and 6 bases at J, leaving 5 bases unmatched. The CDR3 is CASSERDREFQPQHF. DNA for the CDR3: TGTGCCAGCAGTGAAAGGGACAGGGAATTTCAGCCCCAGCATTTT.